Below are 32 T cell receptor beta chains sequenced from a single sample in a study of T cells in Graves' hyperthyroidism and ophthalmopathy. Authors of the study amplified TCR beta CDR3 regions from RNA transcripts. Using the HTBI primer set, a first-round RT-PCR was run on the TCR CDR3. TCRdb used MiXCR to reprocess the multiplex PCR reads, holding one entry per CDR3 protein. The table lists about 35,000 distinct CDR3 sequences, 49% of them singletons. Sample: blood. Receptor source: a woman aged 45-60 years with Graves' hyperthyroidism that later progressed to Graves' ophthalmopathy.

The rearrangement uses TRBV7-3 and TRBJ1-5; maybe TRBD1 (6 bases). V shed 5 bases and J shed 9 bases, with 17 bases lying between them. CDR3 size: 14 residues. Per the germline V gene, CDR1 is SGHTA and CDR2 is FQGTGA. Here the CDR3 DNA reads TGTGCCAGCAGCCAAGGGGGGGACCCCGGGCCCCAGCATTTT. Translation: CASSQGGDPGPQHF.

This clonotype was counted at least ten times. This may come from a read error, since a much larger clone is one base off. The gene calls are TRBV5-1 and TRBJ1-1; no firm D call. The CDR3 runs to 14 residues. The germline V gene encodes CDR1 SGHRS and CDR2 YFSETQ. The CDR3 loop reads CAGRPTSQNTEAFF. The CDR3 nucleotides read TGCGCCGGCAGACCGACGAGTCAGAACACTGAAGCTTTCTTT.

The chain couples TRBV5-1 to TRBJ2-2, with TRBD2 matching 10 bases. The trim removed 3 bases at V and 5 bases at J, leaving 13 bases unmatched. The germline V gene has CDR1 SGHRS and CDR2 YFSETQ. The CDR3 has 18 amino acids. Here the CDR3 DNA reads TGCGCCAGCAGCTCATCACCAGCGGGGGGGCTTGGGACCGGGGAGCTGTTTTTT. This sequence encodes CASSSSPAGGLGTGELFF.

V and J are TRBV6-2 or TRBV6-3 and TRBJ1-5, with D hard to call. CDR3 length: 11 amino acids. Germline V lookup: CDR1 MNHEY, CDR2 SVGEGT. V shed 4 bases and J shed 11 bases, with 9 bases lying between them. The CDR3 DNA follows: TGTGCCAGCAGTTGGTGGGAGACCCAGCATTTT. Amino acids: CASSWWETQHF.

V usage is TRBV6-5 and J usage is TRBJ2-7, with D maybe TRBD2 (5 bases). Germline V gives CDR1 MNHEY, CDR2 SVGAGI. The CDR3 loop spans 12 amino acids. V was cut by 6 bases and J by 7 bases, with 13 bases left in between. In DNA, the CDR3 is TGTGCCAGCAGGTCAACGGGGTTTGAGCAGTACTTC. It encodes CASRSTGFEQYF.

The sample holds many counts of this clonotype. This chain joins TRBV2 and TRBJ2-2; 8 positions match TRBD2. The CDR3 has 17 amino acids. The germline V gene encodes CDR1 SNHLY and CDR2 FYNNEI. Trimming removed 7 bases from V and 6 bases from J; junction bases left unmatched: 16. CDR3 sequence (DNA): TGTGCCAGCAACACGAACCTCGGGACTAGTGTGGCCGGGGAGCTGTTTTTT. The encoded protein is CASNTNLGTSVAGELFF.

This clonotype is deemed medium-sized. The rearrangement uses TRBV20-1 and TRBJ2-7, with unresolved D. This CDR3 is 13 amino acids long. V was shortened by 4 bases and J by 3 bases, with 13 bases between the two germline ends. Germline-derived CDR1 and CDR2 are DFQATT and SNEGSKA (reference sequence). The CDR3 loop reads CSANQGRIYEQYF. CDR3 sequence (DNA): TGCAGTGCTAACCAAGGACGCATCTACGAGCAGTACTTC.

This clonotype occurred many times. The chain is built from TRBV4-1 and TRBJ2-7, with 7 bases identical to TRBD2. The trim removed 1 base at V and 3 bases at J, leaving 6 bases unmatched. This CDR3 is built from 15 residues. The germline gives CDR1 MGHRA, CDR2 YSYEKL. CDR3 bases: TGCGCCAGCAGCCAAGCTAGCGGACCTAGCTACGAGCAGTACTTC. Residues: CASSQASGPSYEQYF.

This chain joins TRBV30 and TRBJ1-2; maybe TRBD1 (6 bases). This CDR3 region has 14 residues. Germline-derived CDR1 and CDR2 are GTSNPN and SVGIG (reference sequence). Trimming took 4 bases from V and 2 from J, leaving 14 bases between them. This CDR3 is CAWTGAGKNYGYTF. The DNA of the CDR3 is TGTGCCTGGACGGGGGCAGGGAAAAACTATGGCTACACCTTC.

The gene calls are TRBV5-6 and TRBJ2-7; 7 nucleotides match TRBD2. V trimming: 1 base; J trimming: 3 bases; junction bases outside the gene matches: 10. CDR1 SGHDT and CDR2 YYEEEE come from the germline V gene. The CDR3 length is 16 residues. CDR3 residues: CASSLLLSGGRYEQYF. The DNA of the CDR3 is TGTGCCAGCAGCTTGCTCTTGTCGGGGGGACGCTACGAGCAGTACTTC.

This clonotype was counted at least ten times. The genes are TRBV5-1 and TRBJ2-1; TRBD1 aligns across 9 bases. After removal of 1 base from V and 11 bases from J, the junction contained 10 bases not matched to a gene. The CDR3 extends over 15 amino acids. CDR1 SGHRS and CDR2 YFSETQ come from the germline V gene. DNA for the CDR3: TGCGCCAGCAGCTTGTCCCGGACAGGGGTATATCAGCAGTTCTTC. Translation: CASSLSRTGVYQQFF.

V usage is TRBV19 and J usage is TRBJ1-2; D gene unclear. The CDR3 spans 14 residues. Deletions cut 7 bases from V and 3 bases from J, with 15 bases between. The germline V gene has CDR1 LNHDA and CDR2 SQIVND (reference sequence). The CDR3 loop is CASKGADLHYGYTF. The CDR3 DNA follows: TGTGCCAGTAAGGGTGCGGACCTTCACTATGGCTACACCTTC.

This clonotype was detected only once. The CDR3 coding sequence is TGCAGTGCTACTGTCGGCAGGCTCTATGGCTACACCTTC. Translated: CSATVGRLYGYTF. The rearrangement links TRBV20-1 to TRBJ1-2; no firm D call. The CDR3 extends over 13 amino acids. Trimming removed 4 bases from V and 4 bases from J, with 13 bases in between. Germline V gene lookup returns CDR1 DFQATT and CDR2 SNEGSKA (reference sequence).

This clonotype was recorded many times. The V call is TRBV28, the J call TRBJ2-7, with 7 bases matching TRBD1. The CDR3 extends over 14 amino acids. J lost 2 bases, V lost 6 bases, and 7 bases had no gene match. Germline V gene lookup returns CDR1 MDHEN and CDR2 SYDVKM. Written as DNA, the CDR3 is TGTGCCAGCAGAAGGGGACAGAGTGCCTACGAGCAGTACTTC. Its protein product is CASRRGQSAYEQYF.

This clonotype was observed many times. V and J are TRBV5-6 and TRBJ2-5; perhaps TRBD1 as D (5 bases). This CDR3 is built from 14 residues. Germline CDR1 and CDR2: SGHDT and YYEEEE. V dropped 0 bases and J dropped 4 bases, with 10 bases sitting between them. The DNA of the CDR3 is TGTGCCAGCAGCTTGGGTACAGGCTCAGAGACCCAGTACTTC. The encoded protein is CASSLGTGSETQYF.

This clonotype is labeled as medium-sized (0.01 to 0.1%). The chain recombines TRBV29-1 with TRBJ2-1, with TRBD2 as a possible D gene (6 bases). This CDR3 is built from 13 residues. CDR1 is SQVTM and CDR2 is ANQGSEA in the germline V gene. The V end was cut by 2 bases, the J end by 5 bases, with 10 bases between. The CDR3 DNA is TGCAGCGTTGAATCGGTAGCGGACAATGAGCAGTTCTTC. This sequence encodes CSVESVADNEQFF.

The V gene is TRBV11-3, the J gene TRBJ2-1; 9 positions agree with TRBD2. This CDR3 region has 15 residues. Germline V gene sequence: CDR1 SGHNT, CDR2 YENEEA. V shed 1 base, J shed 8 bases, and the junction held 6 bases outside the gene matches. CDR3 DNA sequence: TGTGCCAGCAGCTTAGGTCTGCGGGAGGGAGATGAGCAGTTCTTC. Its protein is CASSLGLREGDEQFF.

The chain joins TRBV7-2 to TRBJ1-1; D is undetermined. CDR1 is SGHTA and CDR2 is FQGNSA in the germline V gene. The V and J ends lost 5 bases and 8 bases respectively, with 9 bases between them. The CDR3 spans 11 residues. CDR3 protein: CASSTPREAFF. The CDR3 region has the DNA TGTGCCAGCAGCACTCCAAGAGAAGCTTTCTTT.

On this clonotype itself: This clone may be a read error of a much larger clone one base away. The V call is TRBV14, the J call TRBJ1-3; D gene unclear. Germline lookup yields CDR1 SGHDN and CDR2 FVKESK. The CDR3 has 12 amino acids. The DNA of the CDR3 is TGTGCCAGCAGCCAAGTTGGAAACGCCATATATTTT. This translates into CASSQVGNAIYF.

The chain combines TRBV7-6 with TRBJ1-1, with D tentatively TRBD1 (5 bases). CDR1 is SGHVS and CDR2 is FNYEAQ in the germline V gene. Trimming took off 6 bases at V and 4 bases at J, with 15 bases between the two ends. The CDR3 runs 14 residues. The CDR3 DNA is TGTGCCAGCAGTCGTGGGACCGCCGCCACTGAAGCTTTCTTT. Amino acid sequence: CASSRGTAATEAFF.

This clonotype is labeled medium-sized. The chain links TRBV24-1 to TRBJ2-2; D is uncertain. The CDR3 is 12 residues long. Germline CDR1 KGHDR, CDR2 SFDVKD. V lost 6 bases and J lost 5, with 6 bases in between. The CDR3 loop is CATSLRTGELFF. Written as DNA, the CDR3 is TGTGCCACCAGTCTGCGGACCGGGGAGCTGTTTTTT.

The chain couples TRBV7-8 to TRBJ1-6; the D is unclear. The CDR3 spans 16 residues. V dropped 5 bases and J dropped 10 bases, with 21 bases sitting between them. CDR1 and CDR2 from the germline V gene are SGHVS and FQNEAQ. The CDR3 region has the DNA TGTGCCAGCAGCCTACTACAGTCCGGGGTTAGGTCACCCCTCCACTTT. Translated: CASSLLQSGVRSPLHF.

On this clonotype itself: Since no conserved phenylalanine or tryptophan closes the CDR3, a read error is the likely cause. It is unclear where the CDR3 begins or ends on the DNA, so no DNA is shown, and the CDR3 is as TCRdb lists it. V usage is TRBV2 and J usage is TRBJ2-1; no DNA check was done on the table's D call, TRBD1. The CDR3 region is 8 residues in length, termini included. Germline assignment: CDR1 SNHLY and CDR2 FYNNEI. CDR3 in amino acids: CASSEAGA.

The V and J genes are TRBV14 and TRBJ2-7; no definite D call. The CDR3 spans 13 residues. V was shortened by 1 base and J by 6 bases, with 10 bases between the two germline ends. From germline, CDR1 is SGHDN and CDR2 FVKESK. Here the CDR3 DNA reads TGTGCCAGCAGCCAAGGACTCTCTACCGAGCAGTACTTC. Residues: CASSQGLSTEQYF.

V and J are TRBV12-3 or TRBV12-4 and TRBJ1-4; TRBD1 is a possible D gene (5 bases). The germline V and J ends were trimmed by 5 bases and 0 bases, with 28 bases remaining between them. This CDR3 contains 21 residues. The CDR3 is CASSPQGLAGELRATNEKLFF. The CDR3 nucleotides are TGTGCCAGCAGTCCCCAGGGACTAGCGGGGGAACTACGAGCAACTAATGAAAAACTGTTTTTT.

This clonotype was counted many times. This chain joins TRBV5-4 and TRBJ1-2; D remains ambiguous. Germline values: CDR1 SGHNT, CDR2 YYREEE (reference sequence). The CDR3 is 11 residues long. Trimming shortened V by 2 bases and J by 8 bases, and 7 bases separated the two germline ends. CDR3 coding DNA: TGTGCCAGCAGCTTTGCGGAAGGCTACACCTTC. Its protein is CASSFAEGYTF.

Worth noting for this clonotype: The CDR3 does not end in the conserved phenylalanine or tryptophan, so this is likely a read error. This rearrangement joins TRBV13 to TRBJ2-7, with TRBD2 matching 7 bases. The J segment lost 2 bases and the V segment lost 2 bases, leaving 6 bases of the junction unmatched. The CDR3 length is 15 residues. The V gene's germline CDR1 is PRHDT and CDR2 FYEKMQ (reference sequence). CDR3 in amino acids: CASSLRGGRTYEQYS. The CDR3 DNA sequence: TGTGCCAGCAGCTTAAGGGGAGGGCGGACCTACGAGCAGTACTCC.

In its sample, this clonotype was seen many times. The rearrangement links TRBV14 to TRBJ2-7; D is unclear. CDR1 is SGHDN and CDR2 is FVKESK in the germline V gene. The CDR3 has 15 residues. V gave up 0 bases and J gave up 3 bases, with 12 bases separating them. CDR3 nucleotides: TGTGCCAGCAGCCAAGATTTGGCCTTATTCTACGAGCAGTACTTC. It encodes CASSQDLALFYEQYF.

This sequence joins TRBV27 and TRBJ1-2, with D possibly being TRBD1 (5 bases). The V end was cut by 5 bases, the J end by 10 bases, with 14 bases between. The CDR3 covers 12 residues. Germline assignment: CDR1 MNHEY and CDR2 SMNVEV (reference sequence). Here the CDR3 DNA reads TGTGCCAGCAGTCCGGGACCCTCCTCCTACACCTTC. Translated: CASSPGPSSYTF.

This clonotype was recorded many times. The chain couples TRBV5-5 to TRBJ2-1; 9 bases map to TRBD2. The CDR3 sequence is 15 residues long. V lost 4 bases, J lost 0 bases, and 2 bases stayed unmatched. CDR1 SGHKS and CDR2 YYEKEE come from the germline V gene (reference sequence). The CDR3 DNA reads TGTGCCAGCAGCCCACTAGCGGGCTCCTACAATGAGCAGTTCTTC. Translation: CASSPLAGSYNEQFF.

This clonotype has only a few counts. This sequence joins TRBV29-1 and TRBJ2-3, with 7 bases matching TRBD2. Germline values: CDR1 SQVTM, CDR2 ANQGSEA. This CDR3 comprises 13 residues. V shed 7 bases and J 2 bases; nucleotides not matched to a gene: 6. The CDR3 here is CSARRGNTDTQYF. The CDR3 DNA reads TGCAGCGCCCGGCGGGGGAACACAGATACGCAGTATTTT.

This clonotype was detected ten times or more. This sequence joins TRBV5-1 and TRBJ2-3, with D possibly being TRBD1 (6 bases). V lost 1 base to trimming and J lost 7 bases, with 13 bases between them. This CDR3 region has 14 residues. Germline V gene data show CDR1 as SGHRS and CDR2 as YFSETQ. CDR3 DNA: TGCGCCAGCAGCTTGATTGACAGGCTCCATACGCAGTATTTT. Its protein is CASSLIDRLHTQYF.